The 31 T cell receptor beta chains below all came from one sample that was sequenced in a study of T cells in Graves' hyperthyroidism and ophthalmopathy. There were TCR beta CDR3 regions amplified from RNA transcripts. A set of HTBI primers served as the primers for a first-round RT-PCR of the TCR CDR3. MiXCR, applied by TCRdb to the multiplex PCR reads, yields one record per CDR3 protein. Here the sample spans roughly 700,000 distinct CDR3 sequences, over 35% being singletons. Source material: blood. The receptors derive from a woman between 35 and 50 years old with Graves' hyperthyroidism.

J is TRBJ1-2 and V is TRBV7-9; D remains ambiguous. The CDR3 extends over 12 amino acids. The V gene's germline CDR1 is SEHNR and CDR2 FQNEAQ (reference sequence). V was clipped by 5 bases and J by 8 bases, with 12 bases between them. The CDR3 region is CASSPPSAGYTF. DNA of the CDR3: TGTGCCAGCAGCCCCCCTAGCGCCGGCTACACCTTC.

In DNA form, the CDR3 reads TGCAGTGCTCGTAGGACAGGGACCGGGGAGCTGTTTTTT. Protein: CSARRTGTGELFF. The gene calls are TRBV20-1 and TRBJ2-2; 8 nucleotides match TRBD1. CDR1 and CDR2 (germline): DFQATT, SNEGSKA (reference sequence). This CDR3 contains 13 residues. The J segment lost 5 bases and the V segment lost 5 bases, leaving 4 bases of the junction unmatched.

This clonotype was picked up many times. The chain joins TRBV7-9 to TRBJ1-3; TRBD1 is a possible D gene (6 bases). Germline loops: CDR1 SEHNR, CDR2 FQNEAQ (reference sequence). The CDR3 consists of 14 residues. The V end lost 5 bases, the J end lost 4 bases, and 12 bases lay between the germline ends. CDR3 bases: TGTGCCAGCAGCGATACAGGGTCCGGAAACACCATATATTTT. The encoded protein is CASSDTGSGNTIYF.

This clonotype appeared many times. The chain couples TRBV19 to TRBJ1-5; tentatively, D is TRBD1 (6 bases). V was cut by 3 bases and J by 0 bases, with 15 bases left in between. CDR1 LNHDA and CDR2 SQIVND come from the germline V gene (reference sequence). The CDR3 sequence is 17 residues long. The DNA for the CDR3 is TGTGCCAGTAGTATCTCGGGGGCGGTGAATAGCAATCAGCCCCAGCATTTT. It translates to CASSISGAVNSNQPQHF.

This clonotype came up a few times. The V gene is TRBV7-2, the J gene TRBJ2-7; a possible D gene is TRBD1 (6 bases). The CDR3 loop spans 14 amino acids. The V end was cut by 4 bases, the J end by 2 bases, with 12 bases between. Germline V CDR1 and CDR2: SGHTA, FQGNSA. The CDR3 DNA reads as TGTGCCAGCAGCTCCGGACAGAGGGCCTACGAGCAGTACTTC. Residues: CASSSGQRAYEQYF. The full variable domain, with the rest looked up from reference TRBV7-2 and TRBJ2-7, is GAGVSQSPSNKVTEKGKDVELRCDPISGHTALYWYRQSLGQGLEFLIYFQGNSAPDKSGLPSDRFSAERTGGSVSTLTIQRTQQEDSAVYLCASSSGQRAYEQYFGPGTRLTVT.

This clonotype has a handful of counts. The J gene is TRBJ1-2, the V gene TRBV10-3, with 9 bases that match TRBD1. The CDR3 is 17 amino acids. J lost 5 bases, V lost 2 bases, and 12 bases had no gene match. The germline gives CDR1 ENHRY, CDR2 SYGVKD. Written as DNA, the CDR3 is TGTGCCATCAGTGAGAGGACAGGGGTGATTCAAACTTATGGCTACACCTTC. It encodes CAISERTGVIQTYGYTF.

The gene calls are TRBV7-8 and TRBJ1-5, with D unclear. CDR3 length: 15 residues. Germline-derived CDR1 and CDR2 are SGHVS and FQNEAQ. The V and J ends lost 5 bases and 7 bases respectively, with 18 bases between them. The CDR3: CASSPSGGSGQPQHF. In nucleotides, the CDR3 is TGTGCCAGCAGCCCATCGGGAGGCAGTGGACAGCCCCAGCATTTT.

This clonotype has just one count. A junction boundary mismatches the germline segment, possibly from a read error. The chain combines TRBV7-2 with TRBJ2-5, with D maybe TRBD2 (6 bases). This CDR3 comprises 12 residues. Germline V CDR1 and CDR2: SGHTA, FQGNSA. The CDR3 DNA reads as TGTGCCAGCAGCTTGGAGGCAGGGAGGAAGTTCTTC. Translating gives CASSLEAGRKFF. The entire variable domain, with the rest obtained from reference TRBV7-2 and TRBJ2-5, is as follows: GAGVSQSPSNKVTEKGKDVELRCDPISGHTALYWYRQSLGQGLEFLIYFQGNSAPDKSGLPSDRFSAERTGGSVSTLTIQRTQQEDSAVYLCASSLEAGRKFFGPGTRLLVL.

Concerning this clonotype itself: This may stem from a read error, because a much larger clone lies one nucleotide away. The rearrangement joins TRBV20-1 to TRBJ2-7, with TRBD2 as a possible D gene (5 bases). The CDR3 totals 14 residues. The ends were cut back, 1 base at V and 0 bases at J, with 10 bases in the middle. Germline CDR1 DFQATT, CDR2 SNEGSKA (reference sequence). CDR3: CSARAFGLSYEQYF. In nucleotides, the CDR3 is TGCAGTGCTAGAGCCTTTGGACTCTCCTACGAGCAGTACTTC.

This clonotype was counted a few times. The J gene is TRBJ1-6, the V gene TRBV19; D not resolved. The V end was cut by 6 bases, the J end by 8 bases, with 23 bases between. This CDR3 is 17 amino acids long. Germline CDR1 reads LNHDA; CDR2 reads SQIVND (reference sequence). CDR3 nucleotides: TGTGCCAGTAGCACCCTCTTTCTCGGTACGAGAGATTCACCCCTCCACTTT. Residues: CASSTLFLGTRDSPLHF.

This clonotype was seen at least ten times. This chain connects TRBV7-2 to TRBJ1-2, with 7 bases that match TRBD1. The V and J ends lost 4 bases and 10 bases, in that order; junction bases with no gene match: 6. The CDR3 totals 12 residues. CDR1 and CDR2 from the germline V gene are SGHTA and FQGNSA. This chain's CDR3 is CASSWRQGPYTF. The CDR3 nucleotides read TGTGCCAGCAGCTGGCGACAGGGACCCTACACCTTC.

The chain links TRBV28 to TRBJ2-5, with D perhaps matching TRBD1 (6 bases). Germline CDR1 is MDHEN and CDR2 is SYDVKM. The CDR3 loop spans 15 amino acids. Between the trimmed V and J ends, which lost 5 bases and 1 base, there was a span of 14 bases. Written as DNA, the CDR3 is TGTGCCAGCAGTCCCGCGGACAGAACCCAAGAGACCCAGTACTTC. It encodes CASSPADRTQETQYF.

A few counts support this clonotype. V gene TRBV7-9 combines with J gene TRBJ2-2; a weak D match, TRBD1 (6 bases). CDR3 length: 15 amino acids. Germline V lookup: CDR1 SEHNR, CDR2 FQNEAQ (reference sequence). V was shortened by 5 bases and J by 10 bases, with 20 bases between the two germline ends. As DNA, the CDR3 is TGTGCCAGCAGCACTATTAGACAGGCGCGCCTGGAGCTGTTTTTT. It specifies CASSTIRQARLELFF.

V usage is TRBV5-1 and J usage is TRBJ2-7, with 8 bases matching TRBD1. The CDR3 totals 16 residues. From germline, CDR1 is SGHRS and CDR2 YFSETQ. J was trimmed by 3 bases and V by 4 bases; bases with no gene match: 12. The CDR3 nucleotides read TGCGCCAGCAGCGTGAACCGGGACAGGCTAATCTACGAGCAGTACTTC. Translating gives CASSVNRDRLIYEQYF. Variable domain in full (rest from reference TRBV5-1 and TRBJ2-7): KAGVTQTPRYLIKTRGQQVTLSCSPISGHRSVSWYQQTPGQGLQFLFEYFSETQRNKGNFPGRFSGRQFSNSRSEMNVSTLELGDSALYLCASSVNRDRLIYEQYFGPGTRLTVT.

This clonotype was observed at least ten times. The rearrangement joins TRBV6-5 to TRBJ2-7, with 9 bases identical to TRBD2. Trimming cost V 4 bases and J 4 bases; bases outside gene matches: 8. The CDR3 spans 15 residues. Looked up from germline, CDR1 is MNHEY and CDR2 is SVGAGI. The CDR3 DNA is TGTGCCAGCAGTTCCATTAGCGGGAGAGGTTACGAGCAGTACTTC. As protein: CASSSISGRGYEQYF.

This clonotype was counted ten times or more. The rearrangement links TRBV7-9 to TRBJ1-2, with a weak D call TRBD1 (5 bases). V was cut by 5 bases and J by 3 bases, with 22 bases left in between. Looked up from germline, CDR1 is SEHNR and CDR2 is FQNEAQ (reference sequence). The CDR3 has 17 amino acids. The CDR3 here is CASSPGKVGRRDYGYTF. The CDR3 DNA reads TGTGCCAGCAGCCCGGGGAAGGTGGGGCGGCGGGACTATGGCTACACCTTC.

This clonotype was counted many times. CDR3 sequence (DNA): TGTGCCAGCAGTGACGGGACACGGAACTATGGCTACACCTTC. Its translation: CASSDGTRNYGYTF. The chain joins TRBV25-1 to TRBJ1-2, with D perhaps TRBD1 (6 bases). Germline CDR1 MGHDK, CDR2 SYGVNS. The ends were cut back, 3 bases at V and 2 bases at J, with 10 bases in the middle. This CDR3 contains 14 residues.

This clonotype was counted many times. This rearrangement joins TRBV10-3 to TRBJ2-2; D may be TRBD2 (5 bases). Germline CDR1 and CDR2: ENHRY and SYGVKD. This CDR3 region has 12 residues. Trimming took 4 bases from V and 7 from J, leaving 7 bases between them. In nucleotides, the CDR3 is TGTGCCATCAGTGGAAGCGGCGGGGAGCTGTTTTTT. Amino acid sequence: CAISGSGGELFF.

This clonotype appeared many times. The chain employs TRBV12-3 or TRBV12-4 and TRBJ1-5; TRBD1 might be the D (5 bases). The CDR3 has 13 amino acids. V lost 6 bases to trimming and J lost 4 bases, with 10 bases between them. The chain's CDR3 is CASSRPGNQPQHF. In DNA, the CDR3 is TGTGCCAGCAGCCGTCCAGGGAATCAGCCCCAGCATTTT.

This clonotype was seen repeatedly, ten times or more. The chain links TRBV2 to TRBJ2-2; no definite D call. The germline V gene encodes CDR1 SNHLY and CDR2 FYNNEI. Trimming left V 6 bases short and J 5 bases short, with 10 bases between. The CDR3 extends over 13 amino acids. The CDR3 coding sequence is TGTGCCAGCAGGCAGGATGGGACCGGGGAGCTGTTTTTT. Its protein product is CASRQDGTGELFF. The full variable domain, its missing parts supplied by reference TRBV2 and TRBJ2-2, is EPEVTQTPSHQVTQMGQEVILRCVPISNHLYFYWYRQILGQKVEFLVSFYNNEISEKSEIFDDQFSVERPDGSNFTLKIRSTKLEDSAMYFCASRQDGTGELFFGEGSRLTVL.

A word on this clonotype: A much larger clone lies one base from this, so it may be a read error. This rearrangement joins TRBV7-2 to TRBJ2-5; D may be TRBD1 or TRBD2 (7 bases each). The CDR3 contains 16 residues. Germline V gene sequence: CDR1 SGHTA, CDR2 FQGNSA. The V and J ends lost 1 base and 2 bases respectively, with 14 bases between them. CDR3 DNA: TGTGCCAGCAGCTTAGGTCAGGGGGGGTCACAAGAGACCCAGTACTTC. Its translation: CASSLGQGGSQETQYF.

This clonotype came up many times. This chain connects TRBV29-1 to TRBJ2-7; 10 bases line up with TRBD1. Looked up from germline, CDR1 is SQVTM and CDR2 is ANQGSEA. The CDR3 spans 13 residues. The V and J ends lost 6 bases and 5 bases, in that order; junction bases with no gene match: 7. This CDR3 is CSVTGTGDNEQYF. In DNA, the CDR3 is TGCAGCGTGACGGGGACAGGGGATAACGAGCAGTACTTC.

The chain combines TRBV24-1 with TRBJ2-7, with a possible D match to TRBD2 (5 bases). Matching the DNA end better, TRBJ2-1 makes the J call doubtful. This CDR3 contains 13 residues. Germline lookup yields CDR1 KGHDR and CDR2 SFDVKD. The CDR3 is CATSVSGGIEQFF. For the CDR3, the DNA is TGTGCCACCAGTGTAAGCGGTGGTATTGAGCAGTTCTTC.

This clonotype was recorded at least ten times. This chain links TRBV25-1 with TRBJ2-7, with D perhaps being TRBD1 or TRBD2 (6 bases each). The germline V and J ends were trimmed by 1 base and 6 bases, with 16 bases remaining between them. This CDR3 region has 15 residues. Germline CDR1 and CDR2: MGHDK and SYGVNS. CDR3 in DNA: TGTGCCAGCAGTGAATCAGCGACAGGTAGCGGCGAGCAGTACTTC. It codes for CASSESATGSGEQYF.

Regarding this clonotype: Its ends do not fully match the called genes, so a read error is possible. The chain uses TRBV5-1 and TRBJ2-2; D perhaps matches TRBD2 (6 bases). Germline-derived CDR1 and CDR2 are SGHRS and YFSETQ. This CDR3 is built from 12 residues. Here the CDR3 DNA reads TGTGCCAGCAGTTCGCCTACCGGGGGGCTGTTTTTT. Amino acid sequence: CASSSPTGGLFF.

V and J are TRBV10-1 and TRBJ2-7; 11 bases align to TRBD1. The CDR3 runs 14 residues. The germline V gene has CDR1 WNHNN and CDR2 SYGVQD (reference sequence). With V trimmed by 5 bases and J by 9 bases, 9 bases remained unmatched. In DNA form, the CDR3 reads TGCGCCAGCAGTCCATCCGGGGGGACAGGGGGGCAGTACTTC. This encodes CASSPSGGTGGQYF.

This clonotype was seen ten or more times. V is TRBV7-9 and J is TRBJ1-4; no definite D call. The germline V gene encodes CDR1 SEHNR and CDR2 FQNEAQ (reference sequence). This CDR3 is 12 amino acids long. Trimming removed 3 bases from V and 8 bases from J, with 7 bases in between. CDR3 coding DNA: TGTGCCAGCAGCTTGACGTGGGAAAAACTGTTTTTT. Amino acid sequence: CASSLTWEKLFF.

This clonotype was picked up many times. The chain combines TRBV6-5 with TRBJ1-1; D gene unclear. The CDR3 runs 15 residues. Germline CDR1 is MNHEY and CDR2 is SVGAGI. Trimming cost V 6 bases and J 1 base, with 15 bases left between them. The CDR3 region is CASRLGSFGNTEAFF. The CDR3 nucleotides are TGTGCCAGCAGGCTAGGGTCGTTTGGGAACACTGAAGCTTTCTTT.

The chain carries TRBV11-2 and TRBJ2-2; D uncertain. The V and J ends lost 2 bases and 6 bases respectively, with 4 bases between them. The germline V gene has CDR1 SGHAT and CDR2 FQNNGV. There are 12 residues in the CDR3. The CDR3 region is CASSLIPGELFF. CDR3 coding DNA: TGTGCCAGCAGCTTAATCCCCGGGGAGCTGTTTTTT.

This clonotype was observed many times. V usage is TRBV29-1 and J usage is TRBJ1-2; 7 bases map to TRBD1. There are 16 residues in the CDR3. Germline trimming cut 4 bases from V and 2 bases from J; bases unmatched to any gene: 13. Germline V gene lookup returns CDR1 SQVTM and CDR2 ANQGSEA. The CDR3 DNA is TGCAGCGTTGGAGAGCAACAGGGGAATTGGAACTATGGCTACACCTTC. This encodes CSVGEQQGNWNYGYTF. Filled out from reference TRBV29-1 and TRBJ1-2, the complete variable domain reads SAVISQKPSRDICQRGTSLTIQCQVDSQVTMMFWYRQQPGQSLTLIATANQGSEATYESGFVIDKFPISRPNLTFSTLTVSNMSPEDSSIYLCSVGEQQGNWNYGYTFGSGTRLTVV.

This clonotype was seen many times. Just one base apart from a much larger clone, this may be a read error. The chain links TRBV6-1 to TRBJ1-1; D is ambiguous. With 6 bases removed from V and 0 bases from J, the gap between germline ends came to 5 bases. Looked up from germline, CDR1 is MNHNS and CDR2 is SASEGT. The CDR3 loop spans 12 amino acids. The CDR3 loop reads CASRDLNTEAFF. The CDR3 DNA reads TGTGCCAGCAGGGACCTGAACACTGAAGCTTTCTTT.